The clone carrying this T cell receptor (beta chain) was seen only once. The antigen is undetermined. The source of the sample is a study of response to subunit inactivated influenza vaccine. The study, taken as a whole, reports: The authors suggested that few new T cells are recruited per seasonal influenza vaccination.

TCRdb called the RT-PCR reads again in MiXCR, with one record for every CDR3 protein. The repertoire has about 650,000 distinct CDR3 sequences, approximately 14% of them found once; the top ten carry 11%. Sample: PBMCs from blood, taken 12 days after vaccination. The source of this sequence is a man aged 50-60 years who received an inactivated influenza vaccine.

The CDR3 loop is CASSPPDGGNTEAFF. The CDR3 DNA is TGTGCCAGCAGCCCCCCAGATGGGGGGAACACTGAAGCTTTCTTT. The rearrangement joins TRBV7-9 to TRBJ1-1; D is perhaps TRBD1 (5 bases). Trimming cost V 5 bases and J 1 base, with 14 bases left between them. The CDR3 length is 15 residues. CDR1 SEHNR and CDR2 FQNEAQ come from the germline V gene (reference sequence).